The text below deals with one T cell receptor (beta chain). Its specificity is unknown. The data derive from a study of CD4 T cells in relation to SARS-CoV-2 and coronaviruses. Findings of the study overall: Culture-expanded clones reflect memory recall rather than primary priming during culture. Compared with monoreactive clones, crossreactive clones showed significantly weaker SARS-CoV-2 expansion.

With V trimmed by 2 bases and J by 8 bases, 10 bases remained unmatched. The CDR3 loop spans 16 amino acids. Germline loops: CDR1 KGHSH, CDR2 LQKENI. Naive and memory CD4+ T cells were separated from cryopreserved PBMCs. The table came from immunoSEQ multiplex PCR; TCRdb's copy has only in-frame clones and leaves some out. The data show around 54,000 clones, just over 90% seen once. This receptor was identified in an adult with COVID-19. The sequenced material came from naive CD4+ T cells from PBMCs. Subset in this sample: naive CD4+ T cells isolated by negative enrichment. The rearrangement links TRBV18 to TRBJ2-1; 9 bases are a match to TRBD2. Here the CDR3 reads CASSPLLAGVRDEQFF. For the CDR3, the DNA is TGTGCCAGCTCACCATTATTAGCGGGAGTACGTGATGAGCAGTTCTTC.